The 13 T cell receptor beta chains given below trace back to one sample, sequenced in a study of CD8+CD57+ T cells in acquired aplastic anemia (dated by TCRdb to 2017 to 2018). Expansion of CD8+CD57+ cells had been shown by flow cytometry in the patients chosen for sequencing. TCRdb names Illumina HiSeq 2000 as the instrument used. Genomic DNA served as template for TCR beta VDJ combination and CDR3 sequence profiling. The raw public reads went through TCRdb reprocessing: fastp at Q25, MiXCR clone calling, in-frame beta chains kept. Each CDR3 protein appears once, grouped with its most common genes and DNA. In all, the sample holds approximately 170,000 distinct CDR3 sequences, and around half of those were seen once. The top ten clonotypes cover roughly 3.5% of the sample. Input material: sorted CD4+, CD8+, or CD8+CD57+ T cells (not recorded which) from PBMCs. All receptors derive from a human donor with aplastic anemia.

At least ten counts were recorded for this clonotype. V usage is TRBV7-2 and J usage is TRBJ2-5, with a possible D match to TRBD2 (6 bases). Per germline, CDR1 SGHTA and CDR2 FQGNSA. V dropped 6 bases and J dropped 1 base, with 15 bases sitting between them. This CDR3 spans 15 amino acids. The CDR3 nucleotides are TGTGCCAGCAGTCCAACGGGACTGTTCCAAGAGACCCAGTACTTC. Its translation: CASSPTGLFQETQYF.

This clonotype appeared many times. The CDR3 protein is CASSLAGLAGEETQYF. Here the CDR3 DNA reads TGTGCCAGCAGCTTGGCCGGTCTAGCGGGGGAAGAGACCCAGTACTTC. This chain uses TRBV5-4 with TRBJ2-5; 10 nucleotides line up with TRBD2. Germline lookup yields CDR1 SGHNT and CDR2 YYREEE (reference sequence). V shed 0 bases, J shed 3 bases, and the junction held 5 bases outside the gene matches. The CDR3 spans 16 residues.

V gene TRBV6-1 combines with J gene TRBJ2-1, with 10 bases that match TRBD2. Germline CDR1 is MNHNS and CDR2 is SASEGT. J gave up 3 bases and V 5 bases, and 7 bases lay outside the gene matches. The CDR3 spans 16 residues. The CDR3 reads CASSPPAGGFYNEQFF. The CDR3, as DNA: TGTGCCAGCAGTCCCCCAGCGGGGGGGTTCTACAATGAGCAGTTCTTC.

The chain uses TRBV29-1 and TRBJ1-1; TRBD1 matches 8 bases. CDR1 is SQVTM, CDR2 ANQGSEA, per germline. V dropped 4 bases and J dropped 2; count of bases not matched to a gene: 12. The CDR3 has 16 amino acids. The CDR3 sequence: CSVVLHPGQDNTEAFF. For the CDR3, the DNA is TGCAGCGTTGTTTTGCATCCGGGACAGGATAACACTGAAGCTTTCTTT.

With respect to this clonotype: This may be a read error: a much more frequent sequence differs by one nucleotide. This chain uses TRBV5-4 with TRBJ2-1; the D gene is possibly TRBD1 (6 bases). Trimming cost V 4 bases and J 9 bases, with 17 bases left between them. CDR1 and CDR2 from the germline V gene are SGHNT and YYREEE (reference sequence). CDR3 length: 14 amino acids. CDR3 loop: CASSTIQGKGEQFF. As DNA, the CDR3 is TGTGCCAGCAGCACTATACAGGGTAAAGGTGAGCAGTTCTTC. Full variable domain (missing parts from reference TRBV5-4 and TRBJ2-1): ETGVTQSPTHLIKTRGQQVTLRCSSQSGHNTVSWYQQALGQGPQFIFQYYREEENGRGNFPPRFSGLQFPNYSSELNVNALELDDSALYLCASSTIQGKGEQFFGPGTRLTVL.

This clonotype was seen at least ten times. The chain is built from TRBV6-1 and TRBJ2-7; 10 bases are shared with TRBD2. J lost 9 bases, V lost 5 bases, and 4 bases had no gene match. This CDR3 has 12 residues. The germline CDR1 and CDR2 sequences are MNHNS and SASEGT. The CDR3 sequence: CASSLAGAGQYF. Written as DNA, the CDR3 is TGTGCCAGCAGTCTAGCGGGGGCGGGGCAGTACTTC.

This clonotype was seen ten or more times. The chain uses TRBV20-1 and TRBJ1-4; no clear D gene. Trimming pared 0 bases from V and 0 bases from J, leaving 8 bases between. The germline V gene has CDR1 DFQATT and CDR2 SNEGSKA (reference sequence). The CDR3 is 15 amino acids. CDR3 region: CSARDGRATNEKLFF. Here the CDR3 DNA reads TGCAGTGCTAGAGATGGCAGAGCAACTAATGAAAAACTGTTTTTT.

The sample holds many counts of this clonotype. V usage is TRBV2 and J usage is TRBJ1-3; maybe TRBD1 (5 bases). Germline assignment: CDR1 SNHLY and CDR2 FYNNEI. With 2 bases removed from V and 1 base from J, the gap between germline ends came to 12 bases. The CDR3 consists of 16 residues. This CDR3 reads CASSEWGGRSGNTIYF. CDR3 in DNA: TGTGCCAGCAGTGAATGGGGCGGCAGATCTGGAAACACCATATATTTT.

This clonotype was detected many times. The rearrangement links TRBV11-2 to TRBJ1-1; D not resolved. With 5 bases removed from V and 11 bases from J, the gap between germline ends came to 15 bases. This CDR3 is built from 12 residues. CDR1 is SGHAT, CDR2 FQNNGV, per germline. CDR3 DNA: TGTGCCAGCAGCAATCAAGGGTTCGGGGCTTTCTTT. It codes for CASSNQGFGAFF.

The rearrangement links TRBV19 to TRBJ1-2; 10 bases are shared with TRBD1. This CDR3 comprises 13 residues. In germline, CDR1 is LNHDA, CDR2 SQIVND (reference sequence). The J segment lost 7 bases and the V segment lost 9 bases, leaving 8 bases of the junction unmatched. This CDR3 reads CASTGTGAGGYTF. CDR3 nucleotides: TGTGCCAGCACCGGGACAGGGGCCGGTGGCTACACCTTC.

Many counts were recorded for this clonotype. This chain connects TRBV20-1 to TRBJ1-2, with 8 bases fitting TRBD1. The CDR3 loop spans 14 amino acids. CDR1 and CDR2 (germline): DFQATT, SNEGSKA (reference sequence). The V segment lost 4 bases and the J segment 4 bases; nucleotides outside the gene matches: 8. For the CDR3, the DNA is TGCAGTGCTAATAATCCGGGACAGGTCTATGGCTACACCTTC. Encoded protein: CSANNPGQVYGYTF.

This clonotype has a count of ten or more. CDR3 nucleotide sequence: TGTGCCAGCAGCCGATTAGGGCCGGGTAGCGGGGGCTACGAGCAGTACGTC. Protein sequence: CASSRLGPGSGGYEQYV. The chain combines TRBV4-2 with TRBJ2-7; 9 nucleotides agree with TRBD2. CDR3 size: 17 residues. Germline assignment: CDR1 LGHNA and CDR2 YNFKEQ. The V and J ends lost 4 bases and 3 bases, in that order; junction bases with no gene match: 13.

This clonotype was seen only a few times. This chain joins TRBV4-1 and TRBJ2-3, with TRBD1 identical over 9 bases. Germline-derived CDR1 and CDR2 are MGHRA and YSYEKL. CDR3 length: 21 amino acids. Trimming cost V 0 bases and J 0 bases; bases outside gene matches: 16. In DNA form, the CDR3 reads TGCGCCAGCAGCCAAGAAAAATTAAACCGAAGGGGACAGGGCAGCACAGATACGCAGTATTTT. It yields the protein CASSQEKLNRRGQGSTDTQYF.